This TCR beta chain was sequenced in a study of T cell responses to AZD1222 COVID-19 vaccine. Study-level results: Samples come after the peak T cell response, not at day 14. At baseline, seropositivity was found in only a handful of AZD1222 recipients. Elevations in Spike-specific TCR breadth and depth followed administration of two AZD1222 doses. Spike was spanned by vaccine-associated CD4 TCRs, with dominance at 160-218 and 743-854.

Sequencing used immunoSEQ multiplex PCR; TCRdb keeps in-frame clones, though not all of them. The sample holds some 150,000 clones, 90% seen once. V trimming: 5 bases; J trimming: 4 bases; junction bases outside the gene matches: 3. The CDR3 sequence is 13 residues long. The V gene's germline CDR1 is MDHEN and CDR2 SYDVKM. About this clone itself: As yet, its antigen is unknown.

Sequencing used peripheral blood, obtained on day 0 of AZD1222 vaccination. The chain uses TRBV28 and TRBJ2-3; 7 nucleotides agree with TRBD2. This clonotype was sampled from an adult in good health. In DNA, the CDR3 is TGTGCCAGCAGTAGCGGGGCCCCAGATACGCAGTATTTT. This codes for CASSSGAPDTQYF. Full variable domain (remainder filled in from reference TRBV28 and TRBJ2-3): DVKVTQSSRYLVKRTGEKVFLECVQDMDHENMFWYRQDPGLGLRLIYFSYDVKMKEKGDIPEGYSVSREKKERFSLILESASTNQTSMYLCASSSGAPDTQYFGPGTRLTVL.